The next 10 T cell receptor beta chains were all read from a single sample in a study of Ad26.COV2.S vaccination and SARS-CoV-2 variants. TCRdb keeps only in-frame clones here, not all; method: immunoSEQ multiplex PCR. This table has about 390,000 clones, 80% to 95% appearing once. Specified treatment: roughly 20 received Ad26.COV2.S at low or high dose, single or two shots; about 5 received placebo; per-sample allocation not given. Samples came from day 63 after the first vaccine or placebo injection. This material consisted of peripheral blood, taken in a trial of Ad26.COV2.S vaccine versus placebo. Every receptor here comes from a person between 18 and 65 years old who received the Ad26.COV2.S COVID-19 vaccine or a placebo.

This clone was recorded only once. This chain connects TRBV10-1 to TRBJ2-3, with a possible D match to TRBD2 (6 bases). V dropped 3 bases and J dropped 2 bases, with 9 bases sitting between them. The CDR3 consists of 14 residues. Germline V CDR1 and CDR2: WNHNN, SYGVQD (reference sequence). The CDR3 spells CASSDGGVTDTQYF. Written as DNA, the CDR3 is TGCGCCAGCAGTGACGGAGGGGTCACAGATACGCAGTATTTT.

The rearrangement joins TRBV20-1 to TRBJ2-5; D unresolved. Germline CDR1 DFQATT, CDR2 SNEGSKA (reference sequence). This CDR3 contains 11 residues. V lost 4 bases to trimming and J lost 7 bases, with 10 bases between them. DNA for the CDR3: TGCAGTGCTACCGCCCGTGGGACCCAGTACTTC. This encodes CSATARGTQYF.

The chain combines TRBV4-1 with TRBJ2-5, with TRBD2 matching 14 bases. This CDR3 has 20 residues. CDR1 and CDR2 (germline): MGHRA, YSYEKL. V lost 0 bases to trimming and J lost 2 bases; unmatched junction nucleotides: 11. The chain's CDR3 is CASSQEQIRLAGGQQETQYF. The CDR3 region has the DNA TGCGCCAGCAGCCAAGAACAGATAAGACTAGCGGGGGGGCAACAAGAGACCCAGTACTTC.

The chain uses TRBV3-1 (or the pseudogene TRBV3-2) and TRBJ2-1; D gene unclear. The V end was cut by 4 bases, the J end by 7 bases, with 11 bases between. Germline CDR1 reads LGHDT; CDR2 reads YNNKEL (reference sequence). The CDR3 loop spans 13 amino acids. Written as DNA, the CDR3 is TGTGCCAGCAGCCCGACTCATCGTAATGAGCAGTTCTTC. It encodes CASSPTHRNEQFF.

This clone was seen just once. The V call is TRBV4-3, the J call TRBJ2-7; D unclear. Between the trimmed V and J ends, which lost 0 bases and 0 bases, there was a span of 18 bases. CDR1 and CDR2 (germline): LGHNA, YSLEER. The CDR3 is 18 residues long. Written as DNA, the CDR3 is TGCGCCAGCAGCCAAGATTCTTCAGGCAAAACTATCTCCTACGAGCAGTACTTC. This gives the protein CASSQDSSGKTISYEQYF.

The V and J genes are TRBV7-2 and TRBJ2-2, with 10 nucleotides matching TRBD1. CDR1 SGHTA and CDR2 FQGNSA come from the germline V gene. Trimming at V came to 5 bases and at J to 5 bases, leaving 5 bases not matched to a gene. The CDR3 consists of 15 residues. Here the CDR3 DNA reads TGTGCCAGCAGCGGTAGACAGGGGGCAACCGGGGAGCTGTTTTTT. It encodes CASSGRQGATGELFF.

This chain connects TRBV19 to TRBJ2-7, with D unresolved. The ends were cut back, 3 bases at V and 1 base at J, with 10 bases in the middle. Germline lookup yields CDR1 LNHDA and CDR2 SQIVND (reference sequence). The CDR3 runs 14 residues. The CDR3 here is CASSMVGVSYEQYF. The CDR3 nucleotides are TGTGCCAGTAGTATGGTTGGGGTTTCCTACGAGCAGTACTTC.

The chain employs TRBV27 and TRBJ1-3, with D possibly TRBD1 on 5 matching bases. Looked up from germline, CDR1 is MNHEY and CDR2 is SMNVEV (reference sequence). The CDR3 spans 15 residues. V was shortened by 3 bases and J by 1 base, with 10 bases between the two germline ends. In DNA, the CDR3 is TGTGCCAGCAGTTTGTTGGGGGAGTCTGGAAACACCATATATTTT. Its protein product is CASSLLGESGNTIYF.

V gene TRBV24-1 combines with J gene TRBJ2-3; D not resolved. The V gene lost 9 bases and the J gene lost 1 base, with 22 bases spanning the gap. Looked up from germline, CDR1 is KGHDR and CDR2 is SFDVKD. This CDR3 is 17 amino acids long. In nucleotides, the CDR3 is TGTGCCACCCCGCCAATCTCGTTGGTCGACGGCACAGATACGCAGTATTTT. Residues: CATPPISLVDGTDTQYF.

This chain uses TRBV19 with TRBJ2-1; 7 nucleotides agree with TRBD2. V dropped 4 bases and J dropped 7; count of bases not matched to a gene: 13. This CDR3 contains 16 residues. Germline values: CDR1 LNHDA, CDR2 SQIVND (reference sequence). This CDR3 reads CASSTRGGAGENEQFF. The CDR3 bases are TGTGCCAGTAGTACAAGGGGAGGGGCGGGTGAGAATGAGCAGTTCTTC.